The 3 T cell receptor beta chains in this list originate from one sample, sequenced in a study of blood T cell repertoires in COVID-19. Here immunoSEQ multiplex PCR was the method, and the copy in TCRdb shows in-frame clones only, minus some. The table has 30,000 or so clones, about nine tenths seen once. What was sequenced was peripheral blood. The receptors come from a human donor with active COVID-19. The donor label of this sample is uncertain.

This clone has just one count. This chain links TRBV10-3 with TRBJ2-3, with TRBD1 identical over 8 bases. Trimming removed 11 bases from V and 1 base from J; junction bases left unmatched: 5. Germline V gene data show CDR1 as ENHRY and CDR2 as SYGVKD. The CDR3 has 13 residues. CDR3 loop: CASNRGGTDTQYF. Written as DNA, the CDR3 is TGTGCCTCCAACAGGGGGGGCACAGATACGCAGTATTTT.

The rearrangement links TRBV9 to TRBJ2-2; a weak D match, TRBD2 (6 bases). The CDR3 loop spans 14 amino acids. The germline V gene encodes CDR1 SGDLS and CDR2 YYNGEE. V shed 3 bases and J shed 5 bases, with 11 bases lying between them. CDR3 sequence (DNA): TGTGCCAGCAGCGCCAACCTAGCGACCGGGGAGCTGTTTTTT. It specifies CASSANLATGELFF.

This chain links TRBV6-2 or TRBV6-3 with TRBJ1-1; TRBD1 might be the D (5 bases). The germline V and J ends were trimmed by 2 bases and 6 bases, with 13 bases remaining between them. CDR1 and CDR2 (germline): MNHEY, SVGEGT. The CDR3 runs 14 residues. Here the CDR3 reads CASSYPRGTAEAFF. The CDR3 DNA sequence: TGTGCCAGCAGTTACCCTCGGGGGACCGCTGAAGCTTTCTTT.